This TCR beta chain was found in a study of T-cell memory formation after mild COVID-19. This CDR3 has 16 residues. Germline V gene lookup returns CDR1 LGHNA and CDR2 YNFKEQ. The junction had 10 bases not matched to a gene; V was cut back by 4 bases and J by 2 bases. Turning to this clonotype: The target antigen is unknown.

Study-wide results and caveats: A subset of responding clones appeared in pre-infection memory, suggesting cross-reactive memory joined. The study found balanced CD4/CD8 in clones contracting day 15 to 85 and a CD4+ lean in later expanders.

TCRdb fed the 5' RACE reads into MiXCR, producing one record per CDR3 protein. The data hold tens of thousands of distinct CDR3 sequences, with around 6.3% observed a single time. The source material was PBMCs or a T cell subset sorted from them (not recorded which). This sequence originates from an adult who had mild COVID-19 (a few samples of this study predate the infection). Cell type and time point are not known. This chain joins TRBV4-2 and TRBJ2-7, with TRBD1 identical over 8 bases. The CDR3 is CASSPLFTGGTYEQYF. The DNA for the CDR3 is TGTGCCAGCAGCCCCTTATTTACAGGGGGAACCTACGAGCAGTACTTC.